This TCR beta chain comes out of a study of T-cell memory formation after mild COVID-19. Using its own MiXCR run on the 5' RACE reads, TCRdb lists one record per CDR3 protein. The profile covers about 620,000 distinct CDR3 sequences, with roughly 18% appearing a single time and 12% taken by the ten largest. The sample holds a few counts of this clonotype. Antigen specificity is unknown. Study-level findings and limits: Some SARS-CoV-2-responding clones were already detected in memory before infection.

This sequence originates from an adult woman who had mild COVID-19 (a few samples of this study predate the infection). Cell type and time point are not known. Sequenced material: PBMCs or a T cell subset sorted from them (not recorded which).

This CDR3 reads CASSFRGGKNEKLFF. For the CDR3, the DNA is TGCGCCAGCAGCTTCAGGGGGGGGAAAAATGAAAAACTGTTTTTT. The V gene is TRBV5-1, the J gene TRBJ1-4; 7 positions match TRBD1. The germline gives CDR1 SGHRS, CDR2 YFSETQ. After removal of 2 bases from V and 5 bases from J, the junction contained 6 bases not matched to a gene. CDR3 length equals 15 residues.